A single sample gave rise to the 28 T cell receptor beta chains below, sequenced in a study of cytomegalovirus exposure and HLA in healthy donors. The PCR made use of 60 Vbeta and 13 Jbeta primers. The data were produced by immunoSEQ multiplex PCR, yet TCRdb's version contains in-frame clones alone and is incomplete. The sample has 170,000 or so clones; around 83% are singletons. Specimen: PBMCs. The receptors originated from a man in his fifties or sixties in good health and CMV-seronegative.

This clone was picked up one time. The rearrangement joins TRBV29-1 to TRBJ1-2; 11 bases are shared with TRBD1. Germline assignment: CDR1 SQVTM and CDR2 ANQGSEA. The CDR3 runs 14 residues. V trimming: 7 bases; J trimming: 4 bases; junction bases outside the gene matches: 8. CDR3 coding DNA: TGCAGCGGATGGACAGGGGGCGTCGGCTATGGCTACACCTTC. This sequence encodes CSGWTGGVGYGYTF.

The gene calls are TRBV2 and TRBJ1-2; unclear D gene. V dropped 2 bases and J dropped 3 bases, with 19 bases sitting between them. Germline V gene lookup returns CDR1 SNHLY and CDR2 FYNNEI. The CDR3 runs to 17 residues. CDR3 loop: CASSERRRSPRDYGYTF. CDR3 in DNA: TGTGCCAGCAGTGAAAGGCGTAGGTCACCTCGGGACTATGGCTACACCTTC.

This chain connects TRBV19 to TRBJ2-1, with 7 bases aligning to TRBD2. J gave up 8 bases and V 7 bases, and 11 bases lay outside the gene matches. The CDR3 sequence is 14 residues long. Germline CDR1 reads LNHDA; CDR2 reads SQIVND (reference sequence). The CDR3 region has the DNA TGTGCCAGTACTAGCGGACGCCTAAGGGATGAGCAGTTCTTC. Amino acids: CASTSGRLRDEQFF. The full variable domain, with the rest looked up from reference TRBV19 and TRBJ2-1, is DGGITQSPKYLFRKEGQNVTLSCEQNLNHDAMYWYRQDPGQGLRLIYYSQIVNDFQKGDIAEGYSVSREKKESFPLTVTSAQKNPTAFYLCASTSGRLRDEQFFGPGTRLTVL.

This chain uses TRBV28 with TRBJ1-4; 9 bases map to TRBD1. The CDR3 sequence is 14 residues long. Germline V CDR1 and CDR2: MDHEN, SYDVKM. Unmatched junction bases numbered 7, after V lost 6 bases and J lost 8 bases. The CDR3: CASSTQGAGEKLFF. CDR3 sequence (DNA): TGTGCCAGCAGCACACAGGGGGCAGGGGAAAAACTGTTTTTT.

V and J are TRBV6-6 and TRBJ1-1; D remains ambiguous. Germline assignment: CDR1 MNHNY and CDR2 SVGAGI (reference sequence). V lost 11 bases and J lost 1, with 14 bases in between. This CDR3 spans 13 amino acids. CDR3 nucleotides: TGTGCCGTTCAAATCGGGTCGAACACTGAAGCTTTCTTT. It yields the protein CAVQIGSNTEAFF.

This chain uses TRBV19 with TRBJ2-3, with D possibly TRBD1 on 6 matching bases. The CDR3 consists of 15 residues. Trimming removed 1 base at V and 4 bases at J, with 12 bases between. The germline CDR1 and CDR2 sequences are LNHDA and SQIVND (reference sequence). The CDR3: CASSIVGAPSDTQYF. DNA for the CDR3: TGTGCCAGTAGTATAGTGGGGGCCCCGTCAGATACGCAGTATTTT.

This clone was detected only a few times. This chain uses TRBV5-1 with TRBJ2-5; 7 bases agree with TRBD2. The CDR3 loop spans 14 amino acids. J gave up 4 bases and V 4 bases, and 7 bases lay outside the gene matches. Per germline, CDR1 SGHRS and CDR2 YFSETQ. DNA of the CDR3: TGCGCCAGCAGCGGAGGGGAGGGTGGAGAGACCCAGTACTTC. It is translated as CASSGGEGGETQYF.

The chain couples TRBV28 to TRBJ2-3, with 14 bases lining up with TRBD2. J lost 4 bases, V lost 5 bases, and 5 bases had no gene match. In germline, CDR1 is MDHEN, CDR2 SYDVKM. The CDR3 totals 16 residues. The CDR3 DNA follows: TGTGCCAGCAGTAATGGGACTAGCGGGAGCTCAGATACGCAGTATTTT. This sequence encodes CASSNGTSGSSDTQYF.

This chain connects TRBV2 to TRBJ1-3, with D perhaps matching TRBD1 (6 bases). Germline V lookup: CDR1 SNHLY, CDR2 FYNNEI. This CDR3 region has 17 residues. The ends were cut back, 6 bases at V and 0 bases at J, with 18 bases in the middle. CDR3: CASRNLRQAPSGNTIYF. The CDR3 coding sequence is TGTGCCAGCAGGAACCTTCGACAGGCACCCTCTGGAAACACCATATATTTT.

The rearrangement uses TRBV13 and TRBJ1-2, with a tentative D call TRBD1 (6 bases). Germline CDR1 reads PRHDT; CDR2 reads FYEKMQ (reference sequence). The CDR3 is 14 amino acids. Between the trimmed V and J ends, which lost 5 bases and 9 bases, there was a span of 19 bases. The CDR3 nucleotides are TGTGCCAGCAGCACTATACAGGGTAGAGGAAGCTACACCTTC. This sequence encodes CASSTIQGRGSYTF.

The chain uses TRBV7-2 and TRBJ2-3; D is perhaps TRBD1 (7 bases). Germline V gives CDR1 SGHTA, CDR2 FQGNSA. Trimming removed 7 bases from V and 8 bases from J, with 25 bases in between. CDR3 length: 16 amino acids. CDR3 loop: CASTPGGGTFSATQYF. The CDR3 nucleotides read TGTGCCAGCACCCCAGGGGGAGGAACCTTCAGCGCTACGCAGTATTTT.

The gene calls are TRBV19 and TRBJ1-2; tentatively, D is TRBD1 (5 bases). CDR1 and CDR2 from the germline V gene are LNHDA and SQIVND (reference sequence). V was shortened by 9 bases and J by 7 bases, with 24 bases between the two germline ends. The CDR3 covers 15 residues. As DNA, the CDR3 is TGTGCCAGCAGCCCCCGGGGGTCGACTATTTCTGGCTACACCTTC. Protein: CASSPRGSTISGYTF.

The gene calls are TRBV7-9 and TRBJ2-7; 12 bases match TRBD1. The germline V gene has CDR1 SEHNR and CDR2 FQNEAQ (reference sequence). The CDR3 covers 13 residues. The V gene end was trimmed by 10 bases and the J gene end by 5 bases; junction bases not matched to a gene: 6. The CDR3 DNA is TGTGCCATCGGGACAGGGGGCGTCCACGAGCAGTACTTC. Protein product: CAIGTGGVHEQYF.

The J gene is TRBJ2-7, the V gene TRBV5-1; 7 positions agree with TRBD1. Germline V gene lookup returns CDR1 SGHRS and CDR2 YFSETQ. Trimming removed 4 bases from V and 4 bases from J; junction bases left unmatched: 14. The length of the CDR3 is 16 residues. The CDR3 loop is CASSLALNRGSYEQYF. The CDR3, as DNA: TGCGCCAGCAGCCTGGCCCTAAACAGGGGATCGTACGAGCAGTACTTC.

The chain employs TRBV30 and TRBJ1-1; 7 bases align to TRBD1. V was clipped by 4 bases and J by 7 bases; unmatched bases: 12. The CDR3 runs 14 residues. CDR1 and CDR2 (germline): GTSNPN, SVGIG (reference sequence). CDR3 in amino acids: CAWTIGDRVGEAFF. For the CDR3, the DNA is TGTGCCTGGACTATAGGAGACAGGGTGGGTGAAGCTTTCTTT.

About this clone: Relative to the germline gene, one junction end is altered; a read error may explain this. This chain joins TRBV10-3 and TRBJ2-3; 8 positions match TRBD1. Germline-derived CDR1 and CDR2 are ENHRY and SYGVKD. This CDR3 has 13 residues. The CDR3 DNA follows: TGTGCCATCAGTGAGTTGCCCGGACAGGGCCTAACTTTT. Protein: CAISELPGQGLTF.

The V call is TRBV5-4, the J call TRBJ1-2; D not certain. Germline V gene lookup returns CDR1 SGHNT and CDR2 YYREEE (reference sequence). This CDR3 spans 13 amino acids. Trimming took off 0 bases at V and 4 bases at J, with 7 bases between the two ends. CDR3 region: CASSLDTLYGYTF. CDR3 nucleotides: TGTGCCAGCAGCTTGGATACTCTCTATGGCTACACCTTC.

The rearrangement joins TRBV29-1 to TRBJ1-5, with TRBD1 matching 10 bases. Germline V gives CDR1 SQVTM, CDR2 ANQGSEA. The CDR3 covers 13 residues. The J segment lost 4 bases and the V segment lost 5 bases, leaving 2 bases of the junction unmatched. The CDR3 coding sequence is TGCAGCGTTCGGGGACAGGGGAATCAGCCCCAGCATTTT. It specifies CSVRGQGNQPQHF.

The rearrangement uses TRBV4-2 and TRBJ2-2, with 13 bases aligning to TRBD2. The germline gives CDR1 LGHNA, CDR2 YNFKEQ. Trimming removed 0 bases from V and 6 bases from J; junction bases left unmatched: 4. This CDR3 is 17 amino acids long. CDR3 coding DNA: TGTGCCAGCAGCCAAGATTATACTAGCGGGGGGGCCGGGGAGCTGTTTTTT. Translating it yields CASSQDYTSGGAGELFF.

The chain carries TRBV4-3 and TRBJ2-5; 7 positions match TRBD1. The DNA end is a closer match to TRBJ2-7, so the J assignment may be wrong. There are 15 residues in the CDR3. CDR1 and CDR2 (germline): LGHNA, YSLEER. The CDR3 here is CASSLTATGLHEQYF. The DNA of the CDR3 is TGCGCCAGCAGCCTAACAGCGACAGGGCTGCACGAGCAGTACTTC.

This clone appeared once. The rearrangement uses TRBV7-2 and TRBJ1-1; 7 bases are a match to TRBD1. V dropped 5 bases and J dropped 9; count of bases not matched to a gene: 9. The germline gives CDR1 SGHTA, CDR2 FQGNSA. The CDR3 has 13 amino acids. The CDR3 region is CASSLGGTAQAFF. The CDR3 DNA reads TGTGCCAGCAGCCTAGGTGGGACAGCCCAAGCTTTCTTT.

This sequence joins TRBV4-2 and TRBJ2-7, with 8 nucleotides matching TRBD2. CDR1 and CDR2 from the germline V gene are LGHNA and YNFKEQ. This CDR3 has 17 residues. V trimming: 1 base; J trimming: 0 bases; junction bases outside the gene matches: 8. The CDR3 sequence: CASSQVYGTSGSYEQYF. The CDR3 DNA reads TGTGCCAGCAGCCAAGTGTACGGCACTAGCGGCTCCTACGAGCAGTACTTC.

The rearrangement joins TRBV9 to TRBJ2-1; 8 positions match TRBD1. The germline V gene has CDR1 SGDLS and CDR2 YYNGEE. This CDR3 spans 17 amino acids. Trimming at V came to 3 bases and at J to 4 bases, leaving 12 bases not matched to a gene. In DNA form, the CDR3 reads TGTGCCAGCAGCGCCCCCCAGGGGGCAGGGGGATACAATGAGCAGTTCTTC. Protein: CASSAPQGAGGYNEQFF.

The chain is built from TRBV5-4 and TRBJ2-4; 7 bases fit TRBD1. The length of the CDR3 is 14 residues. Trimming took 1 base from V and 3 from J; bases not matched to a gene: 1. The germline gives CDR1 SGHNT, CDR2 YYREEE (reference sequence). The CDR3 loop reads CASSLRDSKNIQYF. Written as DNA, the CDR3 is TGTGCCAGCAGCTTGAGGGACAGCAAAAACATTCAGTACTTC.

This sequence joins TRBV28 and TRBJ2-7; 14 bases align to TRBD2. Germline CDR1 MDHEN, CDR2 SYDVKM. The V gene end was trimmed by 6 bases and the J gene end by 4 bases; junction bases not matched to a gene: 17. The CDR3 extends over 19 amino acids. CDR3 protein: CASRGTIAGTSGRWYEQYF. DNA for the CDR3: TGTGCCAGCAGAGGAACAATCGCCGGGACTAGCGGGAGATGGTACGAGCAGTACTTC. Supplemented by reference TRBV28 and TRBJ2-7, the full variable domain reads DVKVTQSSRYLVKRTGEKVFLECVQDMDHENMFWYRQDPGLGLRLIYFSYDVKMKEKGDIPEGYSVSREKKERFSLILESASTNQTSMYLCASRGTIAGTSGRWYEQYFGPGTRLTVT.

The V gene is TRBV4-3, the J gene TRBJ1-3; TRBD1 is a possible D gene (6 bases). Germline V gene lookup returns CDR1 LGHNA and CDR2 YSLEER. CDR3 length equals 18 residues. Deletions cut 4 bases from V and 0 bases from J, with 19 bases between. CDR3 residues: CASSLNLGGLSSGNTIYF. The CDR3 coding sequence is TGCGCCAGCAGCCTCAACCTGGGGGGGCTGAGCTCTGGAAACACCATATATTTT.

The chain is built from TRBV5-1 and TRBJ2-7; 8 nucleotides line up with TRBD1. The trim removed 3 bases at V and 5 bases at J, leaving 10 bases unmatched. This CDR3 is built from 15 residues. The V gene's germline CDR1 is SGHRS and CDR2 YFSETQ. CDR3 residues: CASSSTETGVDEQYF. As DNA, the CDR3 is TGCGCCAGCAGCTCGACAGAGACAGGGGTTGACGAGCAGTACTTC. The full variable domain, rest sourced from reference TRBV5-1 and TRBJ2-7, is KAGVTQTPRYLIKTRGQQVTLSCSPISGHRSVSWYQQTPGQGLQFLFEYFSETQRNKGNFPGRFSGRQFSNSRSEMNVSTLELGDSALYLCASSSTETGVDEQYFGPGTRLTVT.

The CDR3 region has the DNA TGTGCCATCAGTGATTACAGCTACAATGAGCAGTTCTTC. Protein: CAISDYSYNEQFF. J is TRBJ2-1 and V is TRBV10-3, with unresolved D. The CDR3 loop spans 13 amino acids. Per the germline V gene, CDR1 is ENHRY and CDR2 is SYGVKD. Trimming shortened V by 3 bases and J by 3 bases, and 6 bases separated the two germline ends.